This TCR beta chain appears in the sequencing data of a study of T cell clusters in autoimmune cytopenias. Measured by frequency, this clonotype is medium-sized. Its antigen is not identified. General study points: Active autoimmune hepatitis patients had approximately 3-fold fewer exclusive TRB clusters than healthy donors. A dominant lymphoma-associated repertoire apparently masked the cluster-lack signature in secondary cytopenia versus chronic lymphocytic leukemia. Primary autoimmune cytopenia patients seemingly lacked the physiological T cell clusters found in healthy donors. TRB repertoire shifts in secondary cytopenia and chronic lymphocytic leukemia mostly reflected lymphoma, not autoimmunity.

TRB rearrangements were amplified by touch-down multiplex PCR with mixed TRB-A/B primers. TCRdb reprocessed the multiplex PCR reads and reports one entry per CDR3 protein, with no DNA. This sample contains some 1,300 distinct CDR3 sequences. About 39,000 genome equivalents of blood DNA were amplified for TRB. Germline V CDR1 and CDR2: SGHDT, YYEEEE. This CDR3 contains 14 residues. This receptor was obtained from a human donor with an autoimmune cytopenia or autoimmune hepatitis (not recorded which). This chain uses TRBV5-6 with TRBJ1-4. The sample comprised peripheral blood. CDR3 region: CASSLGVLNEKLFF.